Shown below are 20 T cell receptor beta chains from a single sample sequenced in a study of Graves' ophthalmopathy and Graves' hyperthyroidism. Amplification of TCR beta CDR3 regions used RNA transcripts. Following a first-round RT-PCR that used HTBI primers, a second-round multiplex PCR was carried out. Each CDR3 protein gets one entry after TCRdb re-called the multiplex PCR reads with MiXCR. This sample carries about 210,000 distinct CDR3 sequences, just under 30% of them seen once, and the ten largest clones take 9.1%. What was sequenced was peripheral blood. The origin of the receptors is a man aged 50-59 years with Graves' ophthalmopathy.

This chain links TRBV7-2 with TRBJ2-5, with D maybe TRBD2 (5 bases). There are 16 residues in the CDR3. Germline CDR1 reads SGHTA; CDR2 reads FQGNSA. Trimming cost V 0 bases and J 0 bases, with 11 bases left between them. CDR3 in amino acids: CASSLARGLYQETQYF. The CDR3, as DNA: TGTGCCAGCAGCTTAGCGAGAGGGCTGTACCAAGAGACCCAGTACTTC.

This clonotype was seen ten or more times. In nucleotides, the CDR3 is TGTGCCACCAGTGATTTGCCACCGGGCCAAACCGGGGAGCTGTTTTTT. Amino acids: CATSDLPPGQTGELFF. The gene calls are TRBV24-1 and TRBJ2-2, with D unclear. Germline V lookup: CDR1 KGHDR, CDR2 SFDVKD. Trimming cost V 0 bases and J 5 bases, with 12 bases left between them. This CDR3 is built from 16 residues.

The V call is TRBV27, the J call TRBJ2-7; 7 nucleotides match TRBD1. J was trimmed by 10 bases and V by 5 bases; bases with no gene match: 5. The CDR3 consists of 11 residues. Germline CDR1 is MNHEY and CDR2 is SMNVEV (reference sequence). The CDR3 protein is CASSATGEQYF. As DNA, the CDR3 is TGTGCCAGCAGTGCTACAGGGGAACAGTACTTC.

V and J are TRBV3-1 and TRBJ2-6; 7 bases are shared with TRBD1. CDR1 is LGHDT and CDR2 is YNNKEL in the germline V gene (reference sequence). The junction had 16 bases not matched to a gene; V was cut back by 6 bases and J by 2 bases. The CDR3 contains 19 residues. The CDR3 coding sequence is TGTGCCAGCAGTCCACCAACCAGAGGGGGCCTCACTGGGGCCAACGTCCTGACTTTC. This translates into CASSPPTRGGLTGANVLTF.

This clonotype was seen a single time. The chain uses TRBV28 and TRBJ2-7, with 10 bases that match TRBD1. V trimming: 2 bases; J trimming: 3 bases; junction bases outside the gene matches: 7. The germline gives CDR1 MDHEN, CDR2 SYDVKM. The CDR3 spans 16 residues. CDR3: CASSLRPGQGNYEQYF. CDR3 nucleotides: TGTGCCAGCAGTTTAAGGCCGGGACAGGGGAACTACGAGCAGTACTTC.

This clonotype was counted at least ten times. The chain recombines TRBV19 with TRBJ1-2; a possible D gene is TRBD1 (5 bases). Trimming pared 3 bases from V and 3 bases from J, leaving 14 bases between. This CDR3 has 15 residues. The germline gives CDR1 LNHDA, CDR2 SQIVND (reference sequence). CDR3: CASSIQYQGDYGYTF. CDR3 sequence (DNA): TGTGCCAGTAGTATTCAATACCAGGGCGACTATGGCTACACCTTC. Drawing the rest from reference TRBV19 and TRBJ1-2, the complete variable domain is DGGITQSPKYLFRKEGQNVTLSCEQNLNHDAMYWYRQDPGQGLRLIYYSQIVNDFQKGDIAEGYSVSREKKESFPLTVTSAQKNPTAFYLCASSIQYQGDYGYTFGSGTRLTVV.

At least ten counts were recorded for this clonotype. This chain links TRBV2 with TRBJ1-2; tentative D call: TRBD1 (5 bases). The CDR3 has 15 residues. CDR1 SNHLY and CDR2 FYNNEI come from the germline V gene. V shed 3 bases and J shed 1 base, with 12 bases lying between them. CDR3 coding DNA: TGTGCCAGCAGTGAGAGGGACGGTTATAACTATGGCTACACCTTC. Translating gives CASSERDGYNYGYTF.

This clonotype appeared many times. The chain joins TRBV20-1 to TRBJ2-7, with D possibly TRBD1 on 6 matching bases. This CDR3 region has 13 residues. Germline lookup yields CDR1 DFQATT and CDR2 SNEGSKA (reference sequence). V lost 3 bases and J 3 bases, leaving 12 bases between the germline ends. The CDR3 DNA reads as TGCAGTGCTAGGTCGACAGGTTACTACGAGCAGTACTTC. Translation gives CSARSTGYYEQYF.

This clonotype was seen once. The J gene is TRBJ2-7, the V gene TRBV6-1; 13 nucleotides line up with TRBD2. Germline CDR1 MNHNS, CDR2 SASEGT. The CDR3 is 15 residues long. V was pared by 5 bases and J by 2 bases, with 3 bases of the junction left unmatched. CDR3 in DNA: TGTGCCAGCAGTAAGGGACTAGCGGGAACCTACGAGCAGTACTTC. Amino acids: CASSKGLAGTYEQYF.

This clonotype was seen more than once but under ten times. The genes are TRBV3-1 and TRBJ1-2, with D unresolved. CDR1 and CDR2 from the germline V gene are LGHDT and YNNKEL (reference sequence). CDR3 size: 18 residues. V dropped 0 bases and J dropped 3 bases, with 20 bases sitting between them. The CDR3: CASSQEDGPPETDYGYTF. As DNA, the CDR3 is TGTGCCAGCAGCCAAGAGGACGGTCCACCCGAGACGGACTATGGCTACACCTTC.

This clonotype has at least ten counts. V usage is TRBV6-5 and J usage is TRBJ2-7; 7 nucleotides align to TRBD1. J lost 0 bases, V lost 5 bases, and 4 bases had no gene match. CDR3 length: 14 residues. CDR1 is MNHEY and CDR2 is SVGAGI in the germline V gene. CDR3 sequence reads: CASSTPGGSYEQYF. The CDR3 DNA reads TGTGCCAGCAGTACACCAGGGGGCTCCTACGAGCAGTACTTC.

In its sample, this clonotype was seen many times. The V and J genes are TRBV6-2 or TRBV6-3 and TRBJ2-2, with 7 bases matching TRBD1. Trimming removed 7 bases from V and 0 bases from J; junction bases left unmatched: 8. CDR1 and CDR2 (germline): MNHEY, SVGEGT. The CDR3 covers 16 residues. The DNA of the CDR3 is TGTGCCAGCACCAAGGGGACAGTTCCGAACACCGGGGAGCTGTTTTTT. Translating gives CASTKGTVPNTGELFF.

At least ten counts were recorded for this clonotype. V is TRBV24-1 and J is TRBJ2-5; 9 positions match TRBD2. V lost 6 bases and J lost 5; bases outside the gene matches: 21. The CDR3 loop spans 19 amino acids. From germline, CDR1 is KGHDR and CDR2 SFDVKD. For the CDR3, the DNA is TGTGCCACCAGTCCCAACGGGGCGGAGACCGGGACTAGCCGGGAGACCCAGTACTTC. As protein: CATSPNGAETGTSRETQYF.

In its sample, this clonotype was seen many times. This chain's CDR3 is CASSYEQSDTEAFF. For the CDR3, the DNA is TGTGCCAGCAGTTACGAACAGAGCGACACTGAAGCTTTCTTT. This chain connects TRBV6-2 or TRBV6-3 to TRBJ1-1; unclear D gene. Per the germline V gene, CDR1 is MNHEY and CDR2 is SVGEGT. V was clipped by 2 bases and J by 3 bases, with 10 bases between them. The CDR3 totals 14 residues.

This clonotype was observed at least ten times. The rearrangement joins TRBV20-1 to TRBJ1-5, with D possibly TRBD1 on 5 matching bases. The CDR3 extends over 13 amino acids. Germline loops: CDR1 DFQATT, CDR2 SNEGSKA (reference sequence). V was pared by 6 bases and J by 1 base, with 10 bases between. CDR3 coding DNA: TGCAGTGCCCAGTGGGGGAGCAATCAGCCCCAGCATTTT. Encoded protein: CSAQWGSNQPQHF.

This clonotype was recorded many times. J is TRBJ1-1 and V is TRBV30; D unresolved. Trimming pared 1 base from V and 7 bases from J, leaving 7 bases between. CDR3 length: 11 residues. The germline V gene has CDR1 GTSNPN and CDR2 SVGIG (reference sequence). This CDR3 reads CAWSEGGEAFF. CDR3 DNA sequence: TGTGCCTGGAGTGAGGGAGGTGAAGCTTTCTTT.

This clonotype was seen at least ten times. The gene calls are TRBV3-1 and TRBJ1-5, with D maybe TRBD1 (6 bases). Trimming took 2 bases from V and 5 from J, leaving 10 bases between them. The CDR3 is 14 residues long. The germline V gene has CDR1 LGHDT and CDR2 YNNKEL (reference sequence). In DNA form, the CDR3 reads TGTGCCAGCAGCCAAACAGGGACGCATCAGCCCCAGCATTTT. This codes for CASSQTGTHQPQHF.

This clonotype was counted many times. This chain connects TRBV10-3 to TRBJ2-5; maybe TRBD2 (6 bases). Germline V lookup: CDR1 ENHRY, CDR2 SYGVKD. CDR3 length: 16 amino acids. Trimming pared 4 bases from V and 3 bases from J, leaving 18 bases between. DNA of the CDR3: TGTGCCATCAGTGCACCTCCGGGACTGGCAAAAGAGACCCAGTACTTC. Translating gives CAISAPPGLAKETQYF.

This clonotype was counted at least ten times. For the CDR3, the DNA is TGCAGTGCTCCGACAGGGAACACCGGGGAGCTGTTTTTT. This encodes CSAPTGNTGELFF. The chain couples TRBV20-1 to TRBJ2-2; possibly TRBD1 for D (6 bases). Germline CDR1 reads DFQATT; CDR2 reads SNEGSKA (reference sequence). The V gene lost 5 bases and the J gene lost 1 base, with 8 bases spanning the gap. The CDR3 length is 13 residues.

J is TRBJ1-1 and V is TRBV27, with D unresolved. The CDR3 has 14 amino acids. Trimming left V 3 bases short and J 3 bases short, with 11 bases between. Germline V CDR1 and CDR2: MNHEY, SMNVEV (reference sequence). The CDR3: CASSFSLHHTEAFF. CDR3 nucleotide sequence: TGTGCCAGCAGTTTTTCCTTACACCACACTGAAGCTTTCTTT.